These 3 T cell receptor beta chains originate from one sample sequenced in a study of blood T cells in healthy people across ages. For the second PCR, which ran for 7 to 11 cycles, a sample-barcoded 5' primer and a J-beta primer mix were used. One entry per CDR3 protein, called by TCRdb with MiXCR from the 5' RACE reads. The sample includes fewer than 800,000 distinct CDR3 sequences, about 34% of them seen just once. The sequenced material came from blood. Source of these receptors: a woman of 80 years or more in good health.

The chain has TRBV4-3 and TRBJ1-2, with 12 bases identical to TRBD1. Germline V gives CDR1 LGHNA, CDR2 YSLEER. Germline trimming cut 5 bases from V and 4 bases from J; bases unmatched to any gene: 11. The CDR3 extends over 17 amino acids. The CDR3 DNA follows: TGCGCCAGCAGCTCCGGGACAGGGGGCGCCGACCTCTATGGCTACACCTTC. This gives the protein CASSSGTGGADLYGYTF.

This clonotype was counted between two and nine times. The CDR3: CASSFPTGANEQYF. The CDR3 DNA sequence: TGCGCCAGCAGCTTCCCCACAGGGGCGAACGAGCAGTACTTC. The chain combines TRBV5-1 with TRBJ2-7; 7 nucleotides align to TRBD1. Germline CDR1 and CDR2: SGHRS and YFSETQ. This CDR3 has 14 residues. With 2 bases clipped from V and 5 bases from J, the junction kept 7 bases outside the gene matches.

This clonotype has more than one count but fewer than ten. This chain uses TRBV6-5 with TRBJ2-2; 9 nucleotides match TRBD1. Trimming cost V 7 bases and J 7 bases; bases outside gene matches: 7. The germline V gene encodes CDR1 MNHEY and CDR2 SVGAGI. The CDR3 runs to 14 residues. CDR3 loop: CASKTGGAIGELFF. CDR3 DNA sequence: TGTGCCAGCAAAACAGGGGGCGCGATCGGGGAGCTGTTTTTT.